A selection of T cell receptor beta chains follows, all from one sample in a study of T-cell reconstitution after alpha-beta-depleted transplantation in children. One entry per CDR3 protein, called by TCRdb with MiXCR from the PCR reads. The top ten hold around a third of the sample, which has around 580,000 distinct CDR3 sequences, 25% to 30% seen once. The sample here was PBMCs, taken before TCRalphabeta/CD19-depleted stem cell transplant. These receptors all come from a boy in the first two years of life with Wiskott-Aldrich syndrome, due to receive a stem cell transplant. The CDR3 runs from the conserved cysteine through the conserved F or W. A D gene is named only where the DNA matches it firmly. Only part of the rows carry a size: once, few, many, or a class if the clone is expanded.

TRBJ1-1 TRBD1 once TRBV18 CASSSRDSDTEAFF TGTGCCAGCTCATCCCGGGACAGCGACACTGAAGCTTTCTTT
TRBJ1-5 TRBD1 NA TRBV12-3/TRBV12-4 CASSLAGQGASGQPQHF TGTGCCAGCAGTTTAGCGGGACAGGGGGCTTCGGGTCAGCCCCAGCATTTT
TRBJ2-7 TRBD1 once TRBV29-1 CSVGGQGRGYEQYF TGCAGCGTCGGGGGACAGGGGAGAGGATACGAGCAGTACTTC
TRBJ2-2 TRBD2 NA TRBV10-3 CATRLAGGTGELFF TGTGCCACTAGACTAGCGGGAGGCACCGGGGAGCTGTTTTTT
TRBJ2-6 TRBD1 NA TRBV7-9 CASSLGTGREVLTF TGTGCCAGCAGCTTAGGGACAGGGAGAGAGGTCCTGACTTTC
TRBJ2-7 NA few TRBV5-1 CASSYGRLFSYEQYF TGCGCCAGCAGTTATGGCAGACTTTTCTCCTACGAGCAGTACTTC
TRBJ2-7 NA NA TRBV4-1 CASSQEGGLLSYEQYF TGCGCCAGCAGCCAAGAGGGGGGGCTCCTTAGCTACGAGCAGTACTTC
TRBJ1-2 NA NA TRBV12-3/TRBV12-4 CASSLKGRGANYGYTF TGTGCCAGCAGTCTGAAGGGACGGGGAGCTAACTATGGCTACACCTTC
TRBJ2-3 NA NA TRBV15 CATSPRGGFGADTQYF TGTGCCACCAGCCCCAGAGGGGGTTTTGGGGCAGATACGCAGTATTTT
TRBJ1-6 NA few TRBV6-1 CASKEGLYNSPLHF TGTGCCAGCAAAGAGGGACTCTATAATTCACCCCTCCACTTT
TRBJ2-5 TRBD2 NA TRBV7-2 CASSLAGAGVTETQYF TGTGCCAGCAGCTTAGCTGGAGCGGGAGTTACCGAGACCCAGTACTTC
TRBJ1-1 TRBD1 NA TRBV27 CASSWDRATEAFF TGTGCCAGCAGCTGGGACAGGGCCACTGAAGCTTTCTTT
TRBJ2-5 NA few TRBV11-2 CASSLNWGPSFETQYF TGTGCCAGCAGCTTAAATTGGGGGCCCTCTTTCGAGACCCAGTACTTC
TRBJ1-1 TRBD1 few TRBV12-3/TRBV12-4 CASSLGTGASNTEAFF TGTGCCAGCAGTTTAGGGACAGGGGCTTCGAACACTGAAGCTTTCTTT
TRBJ2-1 NA few TRBV27 CATHRDRGDNEQFF TGTGCCACCCACAGGGATCGGGGTGACAATGAGCAGTTCTTC
TRBJ2-5 NA NA TRBV18 CASSPVREETQYF TGTGCCAGCTCACCAGTGCGAGAAGAGACCCAGTACTTC
TRBJ2-1 TRBD2 NA TRBV5-1 CASSPARVAGNNEQFF TGCGCCAGCAGCCCGGCCCGGGTAGCGGGGAACAATGAGCAGTTCTTC
TRBJ2-5 NA few TRBV6-5 CASSYYGNSGETQYF TGTGCCAGCAGTTACTATGGTAACTCGGGAGAGACCCAGTACTTC
TRBJ2-2 NA NA TRBV11-2 CASSYLSGRADTGELFF TGTGCCAGCAGCTACCTTTCGGGCAGGGCAGACACCGGGGAGCTGTTTTTT
TRBJ2-1 TRBD2 NA TRBV7-6 CASSLDFMASGSNEQFF TGTGCCAGCAGCTTAGACTTTATGGCTAGCGGGAGCAATGAGCAGTTCTTC
TRBJ2-7 NA NA TRBV7-2 CASSQNVYEQYF TGTGCCAGCAGCCAAAACGTCTACGAGCAGTACTTC
TRBJ2-3 NA few TRBV20-1 CSAPLDGSSTDTQYF TGCAGTGCCCCCCTGGACGGGAGCAGCACAGATACGCAGTATTTT
TRBJ2-3 NA few TRBV7-6 CASSLGSSANTDTQYF TGTGCCAGCAGCCTGGGATCTAGCGCGAACACAGATACGCAGTATTTT
TRBJ2-7 NA many TRBV5-1 CASSLSGEQYF TGCGCCAGCAGCTTGTCTGGCGAGCAGTACTTC
TRBJ2-5 TRBD2 once TRBV15 CATSRVAGRETQYF TGTGCCACCAGCAGAGTAGCGGGAAGGGAGACCCAGTACTTC
TRBJ2-1 TRBD2 few TRBV7-3 CASSPSPGLAGGRGNEQFF TGTGCCAGCAGTCCATCTCCGGGACTAGCGGGAGGGCGTGGGAATGAGCAGTTCTTC
TRBJ2-2 NA few TRBV27 CASTTWLHTGELFF TGTGCCAGCACGACTTGGCTGCACACCGGGGAGCTGTTTTTT
TRBJ1-4 TRBD1 NA TRBV24-1 CATGTGATHEKLFF TGTGCCACCGGGACAGGGGCCACTCATGAAAAACTGTTTTTT
TRBJ2-1 NA few TRBV20-1 CSARLGSSYNEQFF TGCAGTGCTAGACTAGGGAGCTCCTACAATGAGCAGTTCTTC
TRBJ2-7 TRBD1 many TRBV7-6 CASSSRQGAYEQYF TGTGCCAGCAGCTCCAGACAGGGAGCCTACGAGCAGTACTTC
TRBJ1-6 TRBD1 once TRBV4-1 CASSQFPGQGISYNSPLHF TGCGCCAGCAGCCAATTTCCGGGACAGGGTATCTCCTATAATTCACCCCTCCACTTT
TRBJ2-1 NA NA TRBV2 CASSGWTVYEQFF TGTGCCAGCAGTGGGTGGACAGTCTATGAGCAGTTCTTC
TRBJ2-1 NA NA TRBV27 CASTPWGRDNNEQFF TGTGCCAGCACCCCTTGGGGGCGGGATAACAATGAGCAGTTCTTC
TRBJ2-4 NA NA TRBV5-5 CASSETYHGRAKNIQYF TGTGCCAGCAGCGAGACCTATCACGGGAGAGCCAAAAACATTCAGTACTTC
TRBJ2-5 NA few TRBV29-1 CSVRGLQETQYF TGCAGCGTTCGGGGCTTACAAGAGACCCAGTACTTC
TRBJ2-1 NA NA TRBV7-2 CASSWRGLADEQFF TGTGCCAGCAGCTGGAGGGGCCTCGCCGATGAGCAGTTCTTC
TRBJ2-1 NA few TRBV28 CASTAPDLPHNEQFF TGTGCCAGCACCGCACCGGATCTGCCCCACAATGAGCAGTTCTTC
TRBJ2-7 NA NA TRBV20-1 CSASRSSGYEQYF TGCAGTGCCTCCCGTAGTAGCGGCTACGAGCAGTACTTC
TRBJ2-1 NA NA TRBV5-1 CASSRGSDNEQFF TGCGCCAGCAGCCGGGGGTCCGACAATGAGCAGTTCTTC
TRBJ2-2 NA NA TRBV6-5 CASSYSGGTTGELFF TGTGCCAGCAGTTACTCAGGGGGGACCACCGGGGAGCTGTTTTTT
TRBJ2-1 NA few TRBV2 CASSVQYNEQFF TGTGCCAGCAGTGTACAGTACAATGAGCAGTTCTTC
TRBJ1-1 NA many TRBV20-1 CSARVNTEAFF TGCAGTGCTAGAGTGAACACTGAAGCTTTCTTT
TRBJ2-1 TRBD2 NA TRBV12-3/TRBV12-4 CASSPSGRAIEQFF TGTGCCAGCAGTCCTAGCGGGAGGGCCATTGAGCAGTTCTTC
TRBJ1-6 NA NA TRBV25-1 CASSESPGRPNSPLHF TGTGCCAGCAGTGAATCCCCGGGACGGCCGAATTCACCCCTCCACTTT
TRBJ2-1 NA few TRBV24-1 CATSDSRQGSYNEQFF TGTGCCACCAGTGATTCGAGGCAGGGCTCCTACAATGAGCAGTTCTTC
TRBJ2-1 TRBD2 NA TRBV12-3/TRBV12-4 CASYPSGGNEQFF TGTGCCAGCTACCCTAGCGGGGGGAATGAGCAGTTCTTC
TRBJ2-1 NA few TRBV5-1 CASSSVWENEQFF TGCGCCAGCAGCTCCGTTTGGGAGAATGAGCAGTTCTTC
TRBJ2-5 TRBD2 NA TRBV5-1 CASSWGGPEETQYF TGCGCCAGCAGCTGGGGAGGGCCGGAGGAGACCCAGTACTTC
TRBJ1-5 NA NA TRBV2 CASRLQGPSNQPQHF TGTGCCAGCAGACTACAGGGACCAAGCAATCAGCCCCAGCATTTT
TRBJ2-1 TRBD2 few TRBV5-1 CASSLLGGRGLEQFF TGCGCCAGCAGCTTGCTTGGCGGGAGGGGTCTGGAGCAGTTCTTC
TRBJ2-3 TRBD2 few TRBV4-2 CASSRRRTSGRSTDTQYF TGTGCCAGCAGCCGGAGAAGGACTAGCGGGAGGAGCACAGATACGCAGTATTTT
TRBJ2-7 NA few TRBV12-3/TRBV12-4 CASSLFPEGEQYF TGTGCCAGCAGTTTATTCCCGGAGGGCGAGCAGTACTTC
TRBJ2-1 NA few TRBV27 CASTPAGANYNEQFF TGTGCCAGCACCCCCGCCGGGGCAAACTACAATGAGCAGTTCTTC
TRBJ1-1 TRBD1 few TRBV20-1 CSARDVRGRTEAFF TGCAGTGCTAGGGACGTGAGGGGGCGGACTGAAGCTTTCTTT
TRBJ2-1 TRBD2 few TRBV4-1 CASSQGLAGEQFF TGCGCCAGCAGCCAGGGACTAGCGGGAGAGCAGTTCTTC
TRBJ2-1 NA NA TRBV9 CASSVVSASNEQFF TGTGCCAGCAGCGTAGTGTCAGCGAGCAATGAGCAGTTCTTC
TRBJ2-1 NA NA TRBV7-9 CASSLAAGFYNEQFF TGTGCCAGCAGCTTAGCTGCGGGGTTCTACAATGAGCAGTTCTTC
TRBJ2-4 TRBD1 NA TRBV7-2 CASSAPAGGSTKNIQYF TGTGCCAGCAGCGCCCCGGCAGGGGGCTCGACCAAAAACATTCAGTACTTC
TRBJ2-1 TRBD2 NA TRBV5-6 CASSGGTSGSWYNEQFF TGTGCCAGCAGCGGGGGGACTAGCGGGAGTTGGTACAATGAGCAGTTCTTC
TRBJ2-1 NA NA TRBV29-1 CSVNIRQPSYNEQFF TGCAGCGTTAACATCCGACAGCCCTCCTACAATGAGCAGTTCTTC